This TCR beta chain was found in a study of T cells after posttransplantation cyclophosphamide. Study-wide results and caveats: Blood and skin or GI T cell repertoires showed limited TRB overlap. Recipient CMV seropositivity and CMV reactivation strongly tracked TRB clonality. Donor CD8+ memory clones often dominated recipient blood repertoires at later times.

This clone showed up just a few times. What it binds is not known. TCRdb's copy holds only in-frame clones and misses some; the assay was immunoSEQ multiplex PCR. The profile shows just over 65,000 clones, just under 95% of them singletons. This CDR3 contains 16 residues. The germline V and J ends were trimmed by 2 bases and 8 bases, with 16 bases remaining between them. Germline V gene data show CDR1 as SGHAT and CDR2 as FQDESV (reference sequence). The V gene is TRBV11-1, the J gene TRBJ1-6, with D tentatively TRBD1 (5 bases). The sequence came from a woman younger than 45 in good health and a related stem cell transplant donor. Material for sequencing was PBMCs. DNA of the CDR3: TGTGCCAGCAGCTTAAACGCCGGGACGGGGGATTCACCCCTCCACTTT. As protein: CASSLNAGTGDSPLHF.